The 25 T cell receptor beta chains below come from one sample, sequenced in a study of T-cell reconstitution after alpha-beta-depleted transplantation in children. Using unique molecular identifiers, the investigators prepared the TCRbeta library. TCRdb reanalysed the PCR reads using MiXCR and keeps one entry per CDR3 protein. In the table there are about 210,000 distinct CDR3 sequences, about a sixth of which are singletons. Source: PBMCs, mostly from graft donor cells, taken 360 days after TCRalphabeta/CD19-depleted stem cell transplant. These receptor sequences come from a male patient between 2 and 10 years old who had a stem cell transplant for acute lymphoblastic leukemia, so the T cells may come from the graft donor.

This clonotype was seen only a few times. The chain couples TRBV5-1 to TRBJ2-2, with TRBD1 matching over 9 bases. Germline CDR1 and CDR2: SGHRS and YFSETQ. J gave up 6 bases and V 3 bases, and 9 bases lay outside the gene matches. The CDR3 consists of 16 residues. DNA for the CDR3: TGCGCCAGCAGCTCCCACTCGGGACAGGGAGCCGGGGAGCTGTTTTTT. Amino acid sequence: CASSSHSGQGAGELFF.

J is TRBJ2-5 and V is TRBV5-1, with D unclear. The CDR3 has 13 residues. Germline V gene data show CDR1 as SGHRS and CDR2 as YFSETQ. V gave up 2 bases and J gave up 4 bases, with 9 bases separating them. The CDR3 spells CASSFGPRETQYF. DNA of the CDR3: TGCGCCAGCAGCTTTGGGCCGAGAGAGACCCAGTACTTC.

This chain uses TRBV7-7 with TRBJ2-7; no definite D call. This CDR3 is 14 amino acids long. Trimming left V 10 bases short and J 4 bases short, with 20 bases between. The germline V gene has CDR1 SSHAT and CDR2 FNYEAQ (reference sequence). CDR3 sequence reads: CANILGQAPYEQYF. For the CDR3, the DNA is TGTGCCAACATCTTGGGCCAGGCACCTTACGAGCAGTACTTC.

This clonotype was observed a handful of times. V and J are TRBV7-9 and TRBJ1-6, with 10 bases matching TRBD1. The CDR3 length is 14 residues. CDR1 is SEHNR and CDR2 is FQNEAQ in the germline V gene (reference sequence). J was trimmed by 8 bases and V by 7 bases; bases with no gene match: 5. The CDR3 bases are TGTGCCAGCACCCGGGACAGGGGTGATTCACCCCTCCACTTT. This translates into CASTRDRGDSPLHF.

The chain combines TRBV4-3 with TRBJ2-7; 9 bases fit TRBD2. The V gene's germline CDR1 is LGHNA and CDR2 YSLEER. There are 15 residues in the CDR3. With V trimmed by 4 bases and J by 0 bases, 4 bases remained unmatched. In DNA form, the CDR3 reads TGCGCCAGCAGCCCTGCGGGGGGGAACTCCTACGAGCAGTACTTC. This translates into CASSPAGGNSYEQYF.

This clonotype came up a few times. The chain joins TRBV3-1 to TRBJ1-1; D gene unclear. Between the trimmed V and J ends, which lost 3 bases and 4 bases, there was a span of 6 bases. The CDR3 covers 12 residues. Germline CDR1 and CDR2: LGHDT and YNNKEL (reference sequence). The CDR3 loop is CASSQRGTEAFF. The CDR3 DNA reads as TGTGCCAGCAGCCAGAGAGGCACTGAAGCTTTCTTT.

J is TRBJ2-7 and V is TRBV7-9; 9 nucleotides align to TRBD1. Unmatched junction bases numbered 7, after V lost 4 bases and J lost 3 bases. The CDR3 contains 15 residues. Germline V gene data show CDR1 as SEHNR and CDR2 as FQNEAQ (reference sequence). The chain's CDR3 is CASSSGQGSSYEQYF. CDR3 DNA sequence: TGTGCCAGCAGCTCCGGACAGGGGTCCAGCTACGAGCAGTACTTC.

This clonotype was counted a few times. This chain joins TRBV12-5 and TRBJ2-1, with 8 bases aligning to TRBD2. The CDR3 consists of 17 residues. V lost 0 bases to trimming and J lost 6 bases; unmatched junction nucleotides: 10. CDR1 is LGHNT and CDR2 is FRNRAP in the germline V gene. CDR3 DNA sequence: TGTGCTAGTGGTTTGGTAGGTCCTAGCGGGCGAGGCAATGAGCAGTTCTTC. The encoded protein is CASGLVGPSGRGNEQFF.

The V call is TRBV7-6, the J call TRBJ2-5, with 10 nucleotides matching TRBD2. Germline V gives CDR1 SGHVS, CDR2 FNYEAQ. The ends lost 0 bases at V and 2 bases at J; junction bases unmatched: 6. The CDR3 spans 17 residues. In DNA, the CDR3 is TGTGCCAGCAGCTTAGCGGGGCTAGCGGGAGCACAAGAGACCCAGTACTTC. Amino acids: CASSLAGLAGAQETQYF.

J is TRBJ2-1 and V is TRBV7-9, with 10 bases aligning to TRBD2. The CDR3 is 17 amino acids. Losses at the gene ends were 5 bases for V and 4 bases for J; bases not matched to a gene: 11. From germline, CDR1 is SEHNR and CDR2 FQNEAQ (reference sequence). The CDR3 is CASSTRDQRGGYNEQFF. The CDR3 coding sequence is TGTGCCAGCAGCACGCGGGACCAGCGGGGGGGGTACAATGAGCAGTTCTTC. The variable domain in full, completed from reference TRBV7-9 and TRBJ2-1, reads DTGVSQNPRHKITKRGQNVTFRCDPISEHNRLYWYRQTLGQGPEFLTYFQNEAQLEKSRLLSDRFSAERPKGSFSTLEIQRTEQGDSAMYLCASSTRDQRGGYNEQFFGPGTRLTVL.

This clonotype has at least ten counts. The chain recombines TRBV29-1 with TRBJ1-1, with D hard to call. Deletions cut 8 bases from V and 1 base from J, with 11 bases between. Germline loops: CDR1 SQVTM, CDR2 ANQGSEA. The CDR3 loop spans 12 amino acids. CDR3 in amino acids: CSFTVGNTEAFF. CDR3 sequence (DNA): TGCAGCTTTACGGTCGGGAACACTGAAGCTTTCTTT.

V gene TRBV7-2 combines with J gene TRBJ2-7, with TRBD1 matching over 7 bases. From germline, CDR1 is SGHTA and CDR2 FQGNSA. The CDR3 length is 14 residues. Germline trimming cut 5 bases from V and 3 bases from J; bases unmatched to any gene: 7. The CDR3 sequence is CASSRSDRLYEQYF. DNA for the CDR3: TGTGCCAGCAGCCGTTCGGACAGGCTCTACGAGCAGTACTTC.

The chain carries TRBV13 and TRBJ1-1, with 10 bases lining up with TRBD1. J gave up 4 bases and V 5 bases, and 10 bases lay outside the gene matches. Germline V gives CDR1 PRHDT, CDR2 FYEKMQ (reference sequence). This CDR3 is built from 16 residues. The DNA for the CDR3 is TGTGCCAGCAGCCCACAGGACAGGGGGGGAAGCACTGAAGCTTTCTTT. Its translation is CASSPQDRGGSTEAFF.

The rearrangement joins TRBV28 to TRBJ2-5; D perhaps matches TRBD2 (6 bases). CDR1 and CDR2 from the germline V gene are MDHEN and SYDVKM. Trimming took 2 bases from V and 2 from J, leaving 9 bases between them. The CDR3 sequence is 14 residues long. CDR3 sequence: CASSLHGSQETQYF. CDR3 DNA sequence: TGTGCCAGCAGTTTACACGGGAGTCAAGAGACCCAGTACTTC.

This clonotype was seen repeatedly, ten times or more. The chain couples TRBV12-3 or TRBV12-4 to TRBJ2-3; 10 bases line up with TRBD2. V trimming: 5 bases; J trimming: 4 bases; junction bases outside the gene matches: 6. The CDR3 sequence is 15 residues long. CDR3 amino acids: CASSQAGGGSDTQYF. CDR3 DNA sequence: TGTGCCAGCAGTCAAGCGGGAGGGGGATCAGATACGCAGTATTTT.

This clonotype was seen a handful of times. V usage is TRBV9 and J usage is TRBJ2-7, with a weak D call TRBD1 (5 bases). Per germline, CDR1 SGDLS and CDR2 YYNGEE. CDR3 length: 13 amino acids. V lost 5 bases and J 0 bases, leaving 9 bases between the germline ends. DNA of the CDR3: TGTGCCAGCAGTGCAGGGCTCTCCTACGAGCAGTACTTC. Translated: CASSAGLSYEQYF.

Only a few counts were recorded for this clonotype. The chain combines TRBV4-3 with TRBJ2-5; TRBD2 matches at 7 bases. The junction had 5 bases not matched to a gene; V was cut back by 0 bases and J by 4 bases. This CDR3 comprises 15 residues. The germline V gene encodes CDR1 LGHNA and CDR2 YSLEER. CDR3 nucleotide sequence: TGCGCCAGCAGCCAAGAGACTAGCATCGGAGAGACCCAGTACTTC. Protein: CASSQETSIGETQYF.

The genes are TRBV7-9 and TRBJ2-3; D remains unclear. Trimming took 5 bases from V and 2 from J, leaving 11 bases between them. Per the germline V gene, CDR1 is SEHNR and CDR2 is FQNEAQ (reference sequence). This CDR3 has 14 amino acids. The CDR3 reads CASSRLRITDTQYF. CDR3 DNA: TGTGCCAGCAGCCGACTCAGGATCACAGATACGCAGTATTTT.

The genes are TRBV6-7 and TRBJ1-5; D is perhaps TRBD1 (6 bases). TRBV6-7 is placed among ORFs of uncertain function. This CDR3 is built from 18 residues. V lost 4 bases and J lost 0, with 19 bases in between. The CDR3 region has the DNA TGTGCCAGCAGTTTACAGGGAGAGGGGGGCTATAGCAATCAGCCCCAGCATTTT. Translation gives CASSLQGEGGYSNQPQHF.

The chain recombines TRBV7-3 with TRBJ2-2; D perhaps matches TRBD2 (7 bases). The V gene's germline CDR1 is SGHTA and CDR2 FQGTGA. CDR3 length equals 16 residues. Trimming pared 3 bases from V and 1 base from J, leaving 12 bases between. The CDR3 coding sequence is TGTGCCAGCAGCTTTCGGGGGGCGAGGAACACCGGGGAGCTGTTTTTT. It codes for CASSFRGARNTGELFF.

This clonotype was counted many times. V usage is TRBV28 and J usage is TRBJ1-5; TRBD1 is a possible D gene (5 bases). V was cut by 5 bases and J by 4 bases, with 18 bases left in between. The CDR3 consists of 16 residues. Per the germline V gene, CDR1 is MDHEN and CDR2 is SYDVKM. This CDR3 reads CASSRDGGIRNQPQHF. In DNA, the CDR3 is TGTGCCAGCAGTCGGGACGGGGGTATTAGGAATCAGCCCCAGCATTTT.

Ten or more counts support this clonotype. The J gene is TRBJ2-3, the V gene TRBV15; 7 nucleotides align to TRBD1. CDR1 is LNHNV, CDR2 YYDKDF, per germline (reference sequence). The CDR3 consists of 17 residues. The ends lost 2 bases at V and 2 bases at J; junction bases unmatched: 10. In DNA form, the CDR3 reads TGTGCCACCAGCAGAAGGGGACAGAGGCTTTCCACAGATACGCAGTATTTT. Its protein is CATSRRGQRLSTDTQYF.

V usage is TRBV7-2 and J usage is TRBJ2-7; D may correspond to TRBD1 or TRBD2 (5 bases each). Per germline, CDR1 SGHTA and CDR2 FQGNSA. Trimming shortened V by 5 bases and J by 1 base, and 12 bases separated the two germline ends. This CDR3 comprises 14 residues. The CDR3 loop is CASSPEGTSYEQYF. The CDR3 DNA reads TGTGCCAGCAGCCCAGAGGGGACGTCCTACGAGCAGTACTTC.

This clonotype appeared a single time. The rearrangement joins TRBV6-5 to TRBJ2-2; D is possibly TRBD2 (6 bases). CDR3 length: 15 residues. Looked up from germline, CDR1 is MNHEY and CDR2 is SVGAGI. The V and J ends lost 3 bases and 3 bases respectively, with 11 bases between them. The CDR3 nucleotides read TGTGCCAGCAGTTATTTGGGGGGTGACACCGGGGAGCTGTTTTTT. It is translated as CASSYLGGDTGELFF.

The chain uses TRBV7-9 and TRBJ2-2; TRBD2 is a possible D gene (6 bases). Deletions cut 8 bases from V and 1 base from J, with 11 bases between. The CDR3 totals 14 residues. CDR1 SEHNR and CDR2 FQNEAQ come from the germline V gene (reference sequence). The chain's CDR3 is CASVISGNTGELFF. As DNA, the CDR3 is TGTGCCAGCGTAATTAGCGGGAACACCGGGGAGCTGTTTTTT.